Listed below are T cell receptor beta chains from one sample, sequenced in a study of blood T cells in healthy people across ages. TCRdb reanalysed the 5' RACE reads using MiXCR and keeps one entry per CDR3 protein. The sample carries 650,000 to 1,000,000 distinct CDR3 sequences, roughly 35% recorded once. Sequences were obtained from blood. The receptors were gathered from a young man in good health. CDR3s leave out the opening cysteine and the closing phenylalanine or tryptophan. The order of the fields is V gene, CDR3 protein.

TRBV3-1 | ASSQDYRTQQAF
TRBV4-3 | ASSQDSRWRLSAPTDTQY
TRBV20-1 | SARVRTGWSPQY
TRBV20-1 | SASSGGTDTQY
TRBV20-1 | SARDASDRGRNTEAF
TRBV12-3/TRBV12-4 | ASSPRLFGTGGLQSDTQY
TRBV7-3 | ASSVGAGDGYT
TRBV7-2 | ASRLVRLDEQY
TRBV4-3 | ASSQDTSGSQETQY
TRBV4-1 | ASSPYQDPRDLYGYT
TRBV6-5 | ASSRIPSTDTQY
TRBV5-1 | ASSLDVQGAGTGELF
TRBV25-1 | ASSESLDRAEKLF
TRBV5-1 | ASSWPRNQPQH
TRBV27 | AGSLSKGYPYEQY
TRBV2 | ASTGNPAYYEQY
TRBV5-5 | ASSLVETGELF
TRBV4-1 | ASSHKDGMNTEAF
TRBV28 | ASSLSVRGLGNNEQY
TRBV7-9 | AIDTMDQQY
TRBV28 | ASSFPGQGAGSYNSPLH
TRBV7-9 | ASSLEAGVIQETQF
TRBV5-1 | ASSLPRDSSHNEQF
TRBV4-3 | ASSQIRGMDNEQF
TRBV5-1 | ASSLQANSYNEQF
TRBV6-2/TRBV6-3 | ASSYVEGALAKNIQY
TRBV7-9 | ASTLGGGVGYGYT
TRBV5-1 | ASGDTIYEQY
TRBV28 | TSSSGQGNTGELF
TRBV5-1 | ASSRDSPSVKETQY
TRBV20-1 | SARGTGATYGYT
TRBV15 | ATSRDRRGNNEQF
TRBV20-1 | SATAGTSGRNEQY
TRBV12-3/TRBV12-4 | ASSSSNSPLH
TRBV16 | ASSQWGNPYNEQF
TRBV20-1 | SARDSGRGGPYEQY
TRBV5-1 | ASSLSWGPDTQY
TRBV20-1 | SARGIGDSFLAKNIQY
TRBV20-1 | SAGPRNTEAF
TRBV6-2/TRBV6-3 | ASSYGEGPQKTDTQY
TRBV29-1 | SATAGGNEQF
TRBV12-3/TRBV12-4 | ASSPVGEGADAQY
TRBV14 | ASSPSHGISYEQY
TRBV4-3 | VSSQKGGYGYT
TRBV15 | ATSRVGGTGTQY
TRBV27 | ASSTLAGTDLYGYT
TRBV7-9 | ASSPGGGNDNEQF
TRBV4-1 | ASSQGTGGDEKLF
TRBV10-3 | AISESAQGAYEQY
TRBV29-1 | SVGSHSGEQF
TRBV3-1 | ASSPARDIQY
TRBV29-1 | SVPVHT
TRBV20-1 | SARDHLGGKSQIGTQY
TRBV2 | ASSRDRGRHTQY
TRBV25-1 | ASSVQTGGTYEQY
TRBV27 | ASTTRPGYTEAF
TRBV7-2 | ASSSPPLQETQY
TRBV6-5 | ASSYWGNFGTEAF
TRBV5-1 | ASSPENTGEPF